These T cell receptor beta chains were read from a single sample in a study of shared clonotypes between healthy human individuals. The table came from immunoSEQ multiplex PCR; TCRdb's copy has only in-frame clones and leaves some out. The sample includes more than 550,000 clones, just over 90% of them seen just once. Sequencing was done on a sample of naive CD8+ T cells sorted from blood. The origin of the receptors is a man aged 25 to 45 in good health. CDR3s include the opening cysteine and the closing phenylalanine or tryptophan. D genes are given only for firm matches. Size tells how often a clone was seen (once, few, many) or the class of an expanded clone, and some rows leave it out.

CDR3 protein	CDR3 DNA	clone size	D gene	V gene	J gene
CASSLGGTGSNQPQHF	TGTGCCAGCAGCCTTGGAGGGACAGGCTCAAATCAGCCCCAGCATTTT	once	TRBD1	TRBV5-4	TRBJ1-5
CASSQGSYYEQYF	TGTGCCAGCTCACAGGGGTCGTACTACGAGCAGTACTTC	once	TRBD1	TRBV6-5	TRBJ2-7
CASSPEDYLRELFF	TGTGCCAGTAGTCCTGAGGACTATCTGAGGGAGCTGTTTTTT	-	-	TRBV19	TRBJ2-2
CASSPDPYGYTF	TGTGCCAGCAGTCCGGACCCCTATGGCTACACCTTC	-	-	TRBV6-5	TRBJ1-2
CASTLRQGAVYGYTF	TGTGCCAGCACACTAAGACAGGGGGCCGTCTATGGCTACACCTTC	-	TRBD1	TRBV18	TRBJ1-2
CASSIAGNQPQHF	TGTGCCAGTAGTATAGCAGGGAATCAGCCCCAGCATTTT	-	-	TRBV19	TRBJ1-5
CASSSMAGGHEQYF	TGTGCCAGTAGTAGTATGGCAGGGGGCCACGAGCAGTACTTC	few	TRBD1	TRBV19	TRBJ2-7
CASSVPVTGNTDTQYF	TGTGCCAGCAGCGTCCCAGTCACAGGAAACACAGATACGCAGTATTTT	-	-	TRBV9	TRBJ2-3
CASSFVPAGGPNEQFF	TGTGCCAGCAGTTTCGTCCCAGCGGGAGGGCCAAATGAGCAGTTCTTC	-	TRBD2	TRBV27	TRBJ2-1
CSVAPQGYEQYF	TGCAGCGTTGCGCCCCAAGGATACGAGCAGTACTTC	-	-	TRBV29-1	TRBJ2-7
CASRSDREGPEAFF	TGTGCCAGCAGATCAGACAGGGAAGGCCCTGAAGCTTTCTTT	-	TRBD1	TRBV6-5	TRBJ1-1
CASSSGLDSYEQYF	TGTGCCAGCAGTAGCGGTTTGGACTCCTACGAGCAGTACTTC	-	-	TRBV27	TRBJ2-7
CASSHGATNEKLFF	TGCGCCAGCAGCCATGGAGCAACTAATGAAAAACTGTTTTTT	-	-	TRBV4-1	TRBJ1-4
CASSSRSDRYTF	TGTGCCAGCAGCTCCCGCAGTGACCGCTACACCTTC	-	-	TRBV5-5	TRBJ1-2
CASSPEGQETQYF	TGTGCCAGCAGCCCAGAGGGACAAGAGACCCAGTACTTC	-	-	TRBV7-9	TRBJ2-5
CASRGTVYGYTF	TGTGCCAGCAGGGGGACAGTTTATGGCTACACCTTC	-	TRBD1	TRBV2	TRBJ1-2
CASSSDGTGHHEQYF	TGTGCCAGCAGCTCAGACGGGACAGGGCACCACGAGCAGTACTTC	once	TRBD1	TRBV5-6	TRBJ2-7
CASSAGHSPDEQFF	TGTGCCAGCAGCGCCGGCCACTCCCCCGATGAGCAGTTCTTC	-	-	TRBV9	TRBJ2-1
CASSPARSTGELFF	TGTGCCAGCAGCCCTGCCCGGTCTACCGGGGAGCTGTTTTTT	-	-	TRBV14	TRBJ2-2
CASSSTGANTEAFF	TGTGCCAGCAGCTCGACAGGGGCGAACACTGAAGCTTTCTTT	-	TRBD1	TRBV7-9	TRBJ1-1
CASSSLSSGNTIYF	TGTGCCAGCAGCTCCCTGAGCTCCGGAAACACCATATATTTT	-	-	TRBV7-2	TRBJ1-3
CAWSIGHYNEQFF	TGTGCCTGGAGCATCGGACACTACAATGAGCAGTTCTTC	-	-	TRBV30	TRBJ2-1
CASSTGQGAHYGYTF	TGTGCCAGCAGTACGGGACAGGGGGCCCACTATGGCTACACCTTC	-	TRBD1	TRBV6-1	TRBJ1-2
CSVEELGRETYEQYF	TGCAGCGTTGAAGAATTAGGTCGGGAGACCTACGAGCAGTACTTC	-	-	TRBV29-1	TRBJ2-7
CASSSPLSSGTISRETQYF	TGTGCCAGCAGCTCACCCCTTTCTAGCGGGACGATAAGTCGAGAGACCCAGTACTTC	-	TRBD2	TRBV5-6	TRBJ2-5
CASSLGAGGFYEQFF	TGTGCCAGCAGCTTAGGCGCGGGGGGATTTTATGAGCAGTTCTTC	-	TRBD2	TRBV7-8	TRBJ2-1
CASSLGAGYEQYF	TGTGCCAGCAGCTTAGGGGCCGGCTACGAGCAGTACTTC	-	-	TRBV7-7	TRBJ2-7
CASSGRLAKNIQYF	TGTGCCAGCAGTGGGCGCCTAGCCAAAAACATTCAGTACTTC	-	-	TRBV27	TRBJ2-4
CASSLDLGRLGDPYEQYF	TGTGCCAGCAGCTTAGATCTAGGGAGACTAGGGGACCCCTACGAGCAGTACTTC	-	-	TRBV11-2	TRBJ2-7
CASSARVREAFF	TGTGCCAGCAGCGCCCGAGTGAGAGAAGCTTTCTTT	-	-	TRBV14	TRBJ1-1
CASSPTGPYEQYF	TGTGCCAGCAGCCCTACAGGGCCCTACGAGCAGTACTTC	-	-	TRBV27	TRBJ2-7
CASSSHSADTQYF	TGTGCCAGCAGCTCCCATTCGGCAGATACGCAGTATTTT	-	-	TRBV11-2	TRBJ2-3
CASSLATSGSYEQYF	TGTGCCAGCTCCCTGGCGACTAGCGGCTCCTACGAGCAGTACTTC	-	TRBD2	TRBV7-2	TRBJ2-7
CASSLRRRKNEKLFF	TGTGCCAGCAGCTTAAGGCGTCGGAAGAATGAAAAACTGTTTTTT	-	-	TRBV7-3	TRBJ1-4
CASSFTTGSYNEQFF	TGTGCCAGCAGCTTTACGACAGGGTCCTACAATGAGCAGTTCTTC	-	TRBD1	TRBV7-2	TRBJ2-1
CSTLDGHSGNTIYF	TGCAGCACCCTGGACGGGCACTCTGGAAACACCATATATTTT	-	-	TRBV29-1	TRBJ1-3
CASSFQGAFQETQYF	TGTGCCAGCAGTTTTCAGGGGGCCTTTCAAGAGACCCAGTACTTC	-	TRBD1	TRBV28	TRBJ2-5